The sequence of this TCR beta chain was determined in a study of technical replicates of blood from several donors. Repertoires were generated with immunoSEQ multiplex PCR, while TCRdb's copy carries only in-frame clones and drops some. The sample has about 74,000 clones; over 75% are singletons. CDR1 SGHDT and CDR2 YYEEEE come from the germline V gene. This CDR3 comprises 16 residues. V dropped 4 bases and J dropped 4; count of bases not matched to a gene: 12. The clonotype originates from a human donor in good health. The chain uses TRBV5-6 and TRBJ2-5; TRBD2 agrees at 8 bases. What was sequenced was T cells isolated from PBMCs. This CDR3 is CASSAAGVIGGETQYF. In nucleotides, the CDR3 is TGTGCCAGCAGCGCAGCGGGAGTAATCGGCGGAGAGACCCAGTACTTC. Supplemented by reference TRBV5-6 and TRBJ2-5, the full variable domain reads DAGVTQSPTHLIKTRGQQVTLRCSPKSGHDTVSWYQQALGQGPQFIFQYYEEEERQRGNFPDRFSGHQFPNYSSELNVNALLLGDSALYLCASSAAGVIGGETQYFGPGTRLLVL.